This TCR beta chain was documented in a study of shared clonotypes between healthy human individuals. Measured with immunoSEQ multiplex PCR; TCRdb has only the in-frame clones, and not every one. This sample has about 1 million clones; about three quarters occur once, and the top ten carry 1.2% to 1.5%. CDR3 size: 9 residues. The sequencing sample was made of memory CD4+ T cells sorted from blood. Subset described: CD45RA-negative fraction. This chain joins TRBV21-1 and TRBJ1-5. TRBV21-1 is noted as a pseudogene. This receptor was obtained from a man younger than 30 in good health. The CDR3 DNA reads TGTGCCAGCCTTCAGCCCCAGCATTTT. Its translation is CASLQPQHF.